The 7 T cell receptor beta chains presented below share a single source sample, sequenced in a study of yellow fever vaccine responses in identical twins. TCRdb re-called the RT-PCR reads through MiXCR, storing one row per CDR3 protein. The repertoire holds tens of thousands of distinct CDR3 sequences, with 60% to 80% as singletons. Sequencing used T cells from blood (PBMCs), unsorted or a sorted subset (not recorded which), obtained before or after yellow fever vaccination (not recorded which). The receptors stem from a young woman who received the yellow fever vaccine.

V gene TRBV10-1 combines with J gene TRBJ2-3; 10 bases are shared with TRBD2. The CDR3 is made up of 17 amino acids. Germline lookup yields CDR1 WNHNN and CDR2 SYGVQD (reference sequence). V trimming: 3 bases; J trimming: 7 bases; junction bases outside the gene matches: 13. The CDR3 bases are TGCGCCAGCAGTGACGTCGGGGCTAGCGGGAGTTGGAATACGCAGTATTTT. As protein: CASSDVGASGSWNTQYF.

The table lists this clonotype with a few counts. The chain recombines TRBV29-1 with TRBJ2-5; no definite D call. CDR1 SQVTM and CDR2 ANQGSEA come from the germline V gene. Trimming pared 5 bases from V and 7 bases from J, leaving 8 bases between. CDR3 length equals 10 residues. Written as DNA, the CDR3 is TGCAGCGTTATTGTAGGGACCCAGTACTTC. It yields the protein CSVIVGTQYF.

This sequence joins TRBV5-6 and TRBJ2-6; no firm D call. Trimming stripped 4 bases from V and 1 base from J, with 12 bases between. The CDR3 runs to 16 residues. Germline V gives CDR1 SGHDT, CDR2 YYEEEE. The CDR3 protein is CASSHLLGSGANVLTF. The CDR3 coding sequence is TGTGCCAGCAGCCATCTTTTAGGGTCTGGGGCCAACGTCCTGACTTTC.

V gene TRBV20-1 combines with J gene TRBJ2-1; 7 bases match TRBD1. The CDR3 spans 15 residues. J lost 8 bases, V lost 3 bases, and 13 bases had no gene match. CDR1 DFQATT and CDR2 SNEGSKA come from the germline V gene (reference sequence). CDR3 in amino acids: CSASRNRGQTDEQFF. The CDR3 DNA is TGCAGTGCTAGTCGGAATCGGGGACAGACGGATGAGCAGTTCTTC.

This clonotype was observed once. The CDR3 here is CASSPRNTEAFF. The CDR3, as DNA: TGTGCCAGCAGCCCGCGGAACACTGAAGCTTTCTTT. This chain joins TRBV7-6 and TRBJ1-1; D call uncertain. The CDR3 is made up of 12 amino acids. V lost 5 bases to trimming and J lost 1 base, with 5 bases between them. In germline, CDR1 is SGHVS, CDR2 FNYEAQ. The full variable domain, completed using reference TRBV7-6 and TRBJ1-1, is GAGVSQSPRYKVTKRGQDVALRCDPISGHVSLYWYRQALGQGPEFLTYFNYEAQQDKSGLPNDRFSAERPEGSISTLTIQRTEQRDSAMYRCASSPRNTEAFFGQGTRLTVV.

This chain uses TRBV7-8 with TRBJ2-1; 9 bases align to TRBD1. With 5 bases clipped from V and 9 bases from J, the junction kept 2 bases outside the gene matches. CDR1 and CDR2 from the germline V gene are SGHVS and FQNEAQ. This CDR3 region has 12 residues. CDR3 sequence (DNA): TGTGCCAGCAGCAGACAGGGGGGTGAGCAGTTCTTC. Protein sequence: CASSRQGGEQFF. Full variable domain (outside the CDR3, taken from reference TRBV7-8 and TRBJ2-1): GAGVSQSPRYKVAKRGQDVALRCDPISGHVSLFWYQQALGQGPEFLTYFQNEAQLDKSGLPSDRFFAERPEGSVSTLKIQRTQQEDSAVYLCASSRQGGEQFFGPGTRLTVL.

Only a few counts were recorded for this clonotype. A junction boundary mismatches the germline segment, possibly from a read error. The J gene is TRBJ1-1, the V gene TRBV2; D gene uncertain. Germline V gene lookup returns CDR1 SNHLY and CDR2 FYNNEI. The CDR3 covers 14 residues. For the CDR3, the DNA is TGTGCCAGCAGTGTTGAGGTGCTGAACGCTGAAGCTTTCTTT. Protein product: CASSVEVLNAEAFF. The full variable domain, completed using reference TRBV2 and TRBJ1-1, is EPEVTQTPSHQVTQMGQEVILRCVPISNHLYFYWYRQILGQKVEFLVSFYNNEISEKSEIFDDQFSVERPDGSNFTLKIRSTKLEDSAMYFCASSVEVLNAEAFFGQGTRLTVV.